The clone carrying this T cell receptor (beta chain) was seen a few times. What it binds is not known. Sequenced with the Oncomine TCR Beta short-read assay was DNA taken from cultured CD4+ T cells. Each CDR3 protein is one row after TCRdb ran MiXCR on the PCR reads. The sample consists of around 21,000 distinct CDR3 sequences, 45% to 50% of them appearing once. Stated treatment: approximately 11-day PBMC culture with coronavirus spike peptide pools or control peptides (ViraFEST assay). The source of the sample is a study of vaccination and CD4 T cells after COVID-19. Across the study: The authors gave control cultures a CEFX pool, an HIV-1 Nef pool, or no peptide.

Germline lookup yields CDR1 MNHNS and CDR2 SASEGT. V lost 6 bases and J lost 9, with 21 bases in between. This CDR3 has 15 residues. The receptor was derived from a human donor who had recovered from COVID-19. The chain employs TRBV6-1 and TRBJ2-1; D gene ambiguous. The source material was CD4+ T cells from blood, cultured in vitro. The DNA of the CDR3 is TGTGCCAGCAGGGGGATCGAGTTGGGGTCGTCTGAGCAGTTCTTC. It encodes CASRGIELGSSEQFF.